These 21 T cell receptor beta chains were sequenced from one sample in a study of blood T cell repertoires in COVID-19. Only in-frame clones appear in the TCRdb table, and some are missing; sequencing was by immunoSEQ multiplex PCR. The table includes around 400,000 clones, roughly nine tenths detected once. What was sequenced was peripheral blood. The receptors were sampled from a middle-aged man with acute or convalescent COVID-19.

This chain joins TRBV7-2 and TRBJ1-2; 8 bases match TRBD1. Germline V gene sequence: CDR1 SGHTA, CDR2 FQGNSA. V lost 1 base and J lost 7; bases outside the gene matches: 8. This CDR3 comprises 15 residues. CDR3 in amino acids: CASSLDSGRGPGYTF. The DNA of the CDR3 is TGTGCCAGCAGCTTAGATTCCGGCAGGGGGCCTGGCTACACCTTC.

Regarding this clone: The same CDR3 also results from other DNA sequences found in this sample. The chain joins TRBV19 to TRBJ1-2; 8 nucleotides align to TRBD1. Germline values: CDR1 LNHDA, CDR2 SQIVND (reference sequence). The trim removed 3 bases at V and 6 bases at J, leaving 6 bases unmatched. The length of the CDR3 is 14 residues. CDR3 sequence: CASSIRGQGNGYTF. The DNA for the CDR3 is TGTGCCAGTAGTATCCGCGGACAGGGCAATGGCTACACCTTC.

The chain joins TRBV5-1 to TRBJ1-2; 9 nucleotides align to TRBD1. This CDR3 contains 14 residues. From germline, CDR1 is SGHRS and CDR2 YFSETQ. V dropped 2 bases and J dropped 8; count of bases not matched to a gene: 7. This CDR3 is CASSFRTGEGGYTF. CDR3 in DNA: TGCGCCAGCAGCTTCCGGACAGGGGAAGGAGGCTACACCTTC.

V usage is TRBV5-6 and J usage is TRBJ1-2; TRBD1 matches 7 bases. Germline assignment: CDR1 SGHDT and CDR2 YYEEEE. V shed 4 bases, J shed 4 bases, and the junction held 10 bases outside the gene matches. The CDR3 totals 15 residues. CDR3 DNA: TGTGCCAGCAGCGGAAGACAGGGTGGTAGCTATGGCTACACCTTC. Its translation is CASSGRQGGSYGYTF.

The chain joins TRBV7-3 to TRBJ1-6; 8 positions agree with TRBD1. The CDR3 contains 15 residues. The junction had 2 bases not matched to a gene; V was cut back by 2 bases and J by 5 bases. From germline, CDR1 is SGHTA and CDR2 FQGTGA. CDR3 sequence: CASSLQGANNSPLHF. The CDR3 DNA follows: TGTGCCAGCAGCTTACAGGGGGCAAATAATTCACCCCTCCACTTT.

The chain links TRBV29-1 to TRBJ1-2; no reliable D call. The length of the CDR3 is 14 residues. Trimming removed 1 base at V and 2 bases at J, with 11 bases between. CDR1 is SQVTM, CDR2 ANQGSEA, per germline. The CDR3 nucleotides are TGCAGCGTTGAAGCGAGGGCATTCAACTATGGCTACACCTTC. This sequence encodes CSVEARAFNYGYTF. Variable domain in full (rest from reference TRBV29-1 and TRBJ1-2): SAVISQKPSRDICQRGTSLTIQCQVDSQVTMMFWYRQQPGQSLTLIATANQGSEATYESGFVIDKFPISRPNLTFSTLTVSNMSPEDSSIYLCSVEARAFNYGYTFGSGTRLTVV.

The CDR3 DNA is TGTGCCAGCAGAGGGGGACTAGCGGGAGGCACAGATACGCAGTATTTT. It translates to CASRGGLAGGTDTQYF. The V and J genes are TRBV2 and TRBJ2-3; 14 nucleotides agree with TRBD2. V lost 6 bases and J lost 1; bases outside the gene matches: 3. Germline loops: CDR1 SNHLY, CDR2 FYNNEI. The CDR3 has 16 amino acids. The full variable domain, rest sourced from reference TRBV2 and TRBJ2-3, is EPEVTQTPSHQVTQMGQEVILRCVPISNHLYFYWYRQILGQKVEFLVSFYNNEISEKSEIFDDQFSVERPDGSNFTLKIRSTKLEDSAMYFCASRGGLAGGTDTQYFGPGTRLTVL.

This clone was seen only once. This sequence joins TRBV4-2 and TRBJ1-2; D unresolved. The CDR3 consists of 15 residues. Trimming stripped 0 bases from V and 3 bases from J, with 11 bases between. Germline CDR1 reads LGHNA; CDR2 reads YNFKEQ. This CDR3 reads CASSQEPGPYYGYTF. CDR3 nucleotides: TGTGCCAGCAGCCAAGAACCAGGCCCTTACTATGGCTACACCTTC.

This clone occurred once. CDR3 protein: CASSSSGGADTQYF. As DNA, the CDR3 is TGCGCCAGCAGCTCTAGCGGGGGGGCAGATACGCAGTATTTT. The chain has TRBV5-1 and TRBJ2-3; TRBD2 matches at 12 bases. Germline V gene data show CDR1 as SGHRS and CDR2 as YFSETQ. V was pared by 3 bases and J by 4 bases, with 0 bases of the junction left unmatched. The CDR3 runs 14 residues.

The chain employs TRBV7-3 and TRBJ2-5; D not resolved. The CDR3 sequence is 12 residues long. Trimming took off 6 bases at V and 5 bases at J, with 10 bases between the two ends. Germline-derived CDR1 and CDR2 are SGHTA and FQGTGA. This chain's CDR3 is CASSQPQETQYF. In nucleotides, the CDR3 is TGTGCCAGCAGTCAACCACAGGAGACCCAGTACTTC.

The V call is TRBV5-4, the J call TRBJ2-2, with 7 bases that match TRBD1. The CDR3 has 16 residues. Trimming removed 0 bases from V and 1 base from J; junction bases left unmatched: 3. The germline gives CDR1 SGHNT, CDR2 YYREEE (reference sequence). The CDR3 spells CASSLEGGRNTGELFF. The CDR3 nucleotides read TGTGCCAGCAGCTTGGAAGGGGGCAGGAACACCGGGGAGCTGTTTTTT. The full variable domain, with the rest looked up from reference TRBV5-4 and TRBJ2-2, is ETGVTQSPTHLIKTRGQQVTLRCSSQSGHNTVSWYQQALGQGPQFIFQYYREEENGRGNFPPRFSGLQFPNYSSELNVNALELDDSALYLCASSLEGGRNTGELFFGEGSRLTVL.

This sequence joins TRBV27 and TRBJ1-2, with D perhaps matching TRBD1 (5 bases). V gave up 2 bases and J gave up 10 bases, with 35 bases separating them. Germline-derived CDR1 and CDR2 are MNHEY and SMNVEV (reference sequence). CDR3 length: 20 amino acids. The CDR3 region has the DNA TGTGCCAGCAGTTTAAGAGCAGCACGAAGAGAGGTGGGAGGGGTTGGATTCTACACCTTC. Protein: CASSLRAARREVGGVGFYTF.

V is TRBV25-1 and J is TRBJ1-1, with a possible D match to TRBD1 (5 bases). Trimming removed 6 bases at V and 7 bases at J, with 9 bases between. The CDR3 length is 11 residues. CDR1 is MGHDK, CDR2 SYGVNS, per germline. The CDR3 coding sequence is TGTGCCAGCAGGCGGGGGGGTGAAGCTTTCTTT. This gives the protein CASRRGGEAFF. The whole variable domain, remainder taken from reference TRBV25-1 and TRBJ1-1, is EADIYQTPRYLVIGTGKKITLECSQTMGHDKMYWYQQDPGMELHLIHYSYGVNSTEKGDLSSESTVSRIRTEHFPLTLESARPSHTSQYLCASRRGGEAFFGQGTRLTVV.

The chain has TRBV18 and TRBJ1-5; the D gene is possibly TRBD1 (5 bases). Germline V gene data show CDR1 as KGHSH and CDR2 as LQKENI. The CDR3 runs to 15 residues. Deletions cut 2 bases from V and 0 bases from J, with 8 bases between. CDR3 nucleotide sequence: TGTGCCAGCTCACCAGGGGGGTATAGCAATCAGCCCCAGCATTTT. The encoded protein is CASSPGGYSNQPQHF.

The chain carries TRBV19 and TRBJ2-1, with 7 bases lining up with TRBD1. After removal of 2 bases from V and 7 bases from J, the junction contained 2 bases not matched to a gene. The CDR3 consists of 13 residues. Germline-derived CDR1 and CDR2 are LNHDA and SQIVND (reference sequence). CDR3 loop: CASSITGENEQFF. In nucleotides, the CDR3 is TGTGCCAGTAGTATAACAGGGGAAAATGAGCAGTTCTTC.

V usage is TRBV28 and J usage is TRBJ2-7, with unresolved D. The CDR3 is 14 amino acids. V was cut by 3 bases and J by 2 bases, with 11 bases left in between. Germline loops: CDR1 MDHEN, CDR2 SYDVKM. CDR3 loop: CASSFLGTTYEQYF. In nucleotides, the CDR3 is TGTGCCAGCAGTTTTTTAGGTACTACCTACGAGCAGTACTTC.

The chain couples TRBV11-2 to TRBJ1-2; 7 nucleotides match TRBD1. V was clipped by 5 bases and J by 1 base; unmatched bases: 7. There are 15 residues in the CDR3. Looked up from germline, CDR1 is SGHAT and CDR2 is FQNNGV. For the CDR3, the DNA is TGTGCCAGCAGCAGTCAGGGGGGAATTAACTATGGCTACACCTTC. Translating gives CASSSQGGINYGYTF.

About this clone itself: Other DNA sequences in the same sample also yield this CDR3. The chain carries TRBV19 and TRBJ2-5, with 8 bases that match TRBD1. The J segment lost 4 bases and the V segment lost 3 bases, leaving 1 base of the junction unmatched. Per the germline V gene, CDR1 is LNHDA and CDR2 is SQIVND (reference sequence). The CDR3 covers 13 residues. The CDR3 reads CASSIDRGETQYF. In DNA form, the CDR3 reads TGTGCCAGTAGTATCGACAGGGGAGAGACCCAGTACTTC.

The rearrangement uses TRBV5-1 and TRBJ2-5; 13 bases are shared with TRBD2. V shed 3 bases and J 2 bases; nucleotides not matched to a gene: 1. Germline loops: CDR1 SGHRS, CDR2 YFSETQ. The CDR3 covers 15 residues. The chain's CDR3 is CASSWGLAGQETQYF. The CDR3 coding sequence is TGCGCCAGCAGCTGGGGACTAGCGGGGCAAGAGACCCAGTACTTC.

The V call is TRBV5-6, the J call TRBJ1-1, with a weak D call TRBD1 (5 bases). V lost 4 bases, J lost 2 bases, and 21 bases lay in between. The CDR3 spans 17 residues. Germline V gene sequence: CDR1 SGHDT, CDR2 YYEEEE. The DNA for the CDR3 is TGTGCCAGCAGCCAGTGGGGCCGGCTACAGACCAACACTGAAGCTTTCTTT. Translating gives CASSQWGRLQTNTEAFF.

J is TRBJ2-7 and V is TRBV27; D uncertain. The CDR3 covers 13 residues. Germline lookup yields CDR1 MNHEY and CDR2 SMNVEV (reference sequence). Deletions cut 5 bases from V and 3 bases from J, with 11 bases between. Written as DNA, the CDR3 is TGTGCCAGCAGTCCTATTGTCAACTACGAGCAGTACTTC. Amino acid sequence: CASSPIVNYEQYF.